This passage covers 26 T cell receptor beta chains from one sample sequenced in a study of monozygotic twins with inflammatory bowel disease. Each CDR3 protein gets one entry in TCRdb, which reprocessed the 5' RACE reads and gives no DNA. This table lists some 440,000 distinct CDR3 sequences. Sequencing was performed on blood. The receptor set was obtained from a human donor with ulcerative colitis or Crohn's disease, or a healthy co-twin of an affected twin (not recorded which).

The chain employs TRBV3-1 and TRBJ2-1; TCRdb gives TRBD1 as the D gene, but with no DNA this cannot be confirmed. Germline lookup yields CDR1 LGHDT and CDR2 YNNKEL (reference sequence). This CDR3 has 16 residues. This CDR3 reads CASSQVKGQGMNEQFF.

CDR3 region: CASSPPVRPLTGELFF. The chain carries TRBV28 and TRBJ2-2; TCRdb's D call, TRBD1, is unchecked because there is no DNA. CDR1 is MDHEN, CDR2 SYDVKM, per germline. This CDR3 has 16 residues.

This chain joins TRBV29-1 and TRBJ2-7; TCRdb names TRBD1, which stays unverified in the absence of DNA. Germline lookup yields CDR1 SQVTM and CDR2 ANQGSEA. CDR3 length: 13 amino acids. This CDR3 reads CSVEWGDRYEQYF.

CDR3 sequence reads: CASSWRGGGGYTF. The V call is TRBV6-6, the J call TRBJ1-2. There are 13 residues in the CDR3. Germline V gene sequence: CDR1 MNHNY, CDR2 SVGAGI (reference sequence).

This sequence joins TRBV12-5 and TRBJ2-2; the TRBD2 assignment by TCRdb is unverifiable without DNA. CDR1 is LGHNT and CDR2 is FRNRAP in the germline V gene. The length of the CDR3 is 15 residues. The CDR3 protein is CASGLSLAGTGELFF.

This chain connects TRBV7-2 to TRBJ2-1; there is no DNA to check the TCRdb D call of TRBD2. The CDR3 has 15 residues. The germline V gene encodes CDR1 SGHTA and CDR2 FQGNSA. CDR3 in amino acids: CASSQSGSSYNEQFF.

The chain carries TRBV2 and TRBJ2-7. The CDR3 extends over 11 amino acids. Germline CDR1 and CDR2: SNHLY and FYNNEI. The CDR3 reads CASSERFEQYF.

The rearrangement joins TRBV4-3 to TRBJ2-2; TCRdb names TRBD1, which stays unverified in the absence of DNA. This CDR3 has 18 residues. Germline assignment: CDR1 LGHNA and CDR2 YSLEER. This CDR3 is CASSQVGFLQGWDGELFF.

The chain employs TRBV18 and TRBJ2-5; TCRdb lists TRBD1, though no DNA is available to test this call. The germline V gene encodes CDR1 KGHSH and CDR2 LQKENI. CDR3 length: 15 amino acids. CDR3: CASSPPKGGQETQYF.

The chain employs TRBV7-9 and TRBJ2-7. Germline CDR1 SEHNR, CDR2 FQNEAQ (reference sequence). The CDR3 has 14 amino acids. The CDR3 spells CASSPKGRSREQYF.

The genes are TRBV7-2 and TRBJ1-1; TCRdb reports TRBD1, a call that lacks DNA to check it against. Germline assignment: CDR1 SGHTA and CDR2 FQGNSA. The CDR3 is made up of 13 amino acids. The chain's CDR3 is CASSRVGRGHAFF.

The chain recombines TRBV7-2 with TRBJ2-5; TCRdb designates TRBD1, a call that cannot be tested without DNA. Germline lookup yields CDR1 SGHTA and CDR2 FQGNSA. This CDR3 has 13 amino acids. This CDR3 is CASSIRQLETQYF.

V is TRBV19 and J is TRBJ1-1; TCRdb gives TRBD1 as the D gene, but with no DNA this cannot be confirmed. This CDR3 contains 14 residues. Looked up from germline, CDR1 is LNHDA and CDR2 is SQIVND (reference sequence). CDR3 residues: CASSFREENTEAFF. Complete variable domain (other parts from reference TRBV19 and TRBJ1-1): DGGITQSPKYLFRKEGQNVTLSCEQNLNHDAMYWYRQDPGQGLRLIYYSQIVNDFQKGDIAEGYSVSREKKESFPLTVTSAQKNPTAFYLCASSFREENTEAFFGQGTRLTVV.

The rearrangement uses TRBV29-1 and TRBJ1-2. The CDR3 contains 13 residues. Germline V gives CDR1 SQVTM, CDR2 ANQGSEA. The CDR3 spells CSVEEGSLYGYTF.

This chain connects TRBV29-1 to TRBJ1-1. The CDR3 contains 13 residues. Per the germline V gene, CDR1 is SQVTM and CDR2 is ANQGSEA. The CDR3 here is CSVVGRMNTEAFF.

V and J are TRBV3-1 and TRBJ2-1; TCRdb picks TRBD1, but there is no DNA to check that call. The CDR3 covers 14 residues. Germline V gene lookup returns CDR1 LGHDT and CDR2 YNNKEL (reference sequence). The CDR3 loop is CASSQGGTGNEQFF.

This rearrangement joins TRBV28 to TRBJ2-5; TCRdb selects TRBD1, and the lack of DNA leaves this call unchecked. The CDR3 consists of 15 residues. Germline-derived CDR1 and CDR2 are MDHEN and SYDVKM. This CDR3 is CASSKRGRGEETQYF.

The rearrangement joins TRBV20-1 to TRBJ2-1; TCRdb returns TRBD1, unconfirmable since there is no DNA. The CDR3 runs to 15 residues. Germline CDR1 reads DFQATT; CDR2 reads SNEGSKA (reference sequence). This CDR3 is CSARAQGALYNEQFF.

The J gene is TRBJ2-7, the V gene TRBV9. Germline V CDR1 and CDR2: SGDLS, YYNGEE. The CDR3 has 14 amino acids. The CDR3 loop reads CASSVGGRSNEQYF. The variable domain in full, completed from reference TRBV9 and TRBJ2-7, reads DSGVTQTPKHLITATGQRVTLRCSPRSGDLSVYWYQQSLDQGLQFLIQYYNGEERAKGNILERFSAQQFPDLHSELNLSSLELGDSALYFCASSVGGRSNEQYFGPGTRLTVT.

The gene calls are TRBV20-1 and TRBJ2-6. The CDR3 length is 15 residues. CDR1 and CDR2 from the germline V gene are DFQATT and SNEGSKA (reference sequence). The CDR3 sequence is CSARDRSSGANVLTF.

The chain employs TRBV6-2 or TRBV6-3 and TRBJ2-3; TCRdb picks TRBD1, but there is no DNA to check that call. This CDR3 has 16 amino acids. Germline CDR1 is MNHEY and CDR2 is SVGEGT. CDR3 amino acids: CASSPHNRGVEDTQYF.

The gene calls are TRBV7-6 and TRBJ2-1. Germline assignment: CDR1 SGHVS and CDR2 FNYEAQ. This CDR3 is built from 15 residues. The CDR3: CASSLFTASYNEQFF.

V is TRBV11-2 and J is TRBJ1-3; TCRdb outputs TRBD1, but without DNA this stays unchecked. CDR1 and CDR2 (germline): SGHAT, FQNNGV. CDR3 length: 14 residues. The chain's CDR3 is CASSPSGAGNTIYF.

The chain couples TRBV5-6 to TRBJ2-7; TCRdb returns TRBD1, unconfirmable since there is no DNA. Germline CDR1 reads SGHDT; CDR2 reads YYEEEE. This CDR3 has 12 amino acids. CDR3 sequence reads: CASSSGQPEQYF.

This chain connects TRBV2 to TRBJ1-1; TCRdb indicates TRBD1, and absent DNA this call remains unverified. This CDR3 contains 14 residues. The germline V gene encodes CDR1 SNHLY and CDR2 FYNNEI. The CDR3 region is CASGTGGGNTEAFF.

The rearrangement joins TRBV7-2 to TRBJ1-2; the D gene TCRdb calls, TRBD1, cannot be checked with no DNA. Germline-derived CDR1 and CDR2 are SGHTA and FQGNSA. The CDR3 sequence is 16 residues long. The CDR3 protein is CASSQFFGQGASGYTF.